One sample yielded the 11 T cell receptor beta chains listed below, sequenced in a study of radiotherapy plus CTLA-4 blockade in lung cancer. Generated by immunoSEQ multiplex PCR, the TCRdb table keeps only in-frame clones and is missing some. The sample has tens of thousands of clones, roughly four fifths seen once. The sample here was peripheral blood, taken from a patient treated with radiotherapy plus ipilimumab. The source is a human donor with non-small cell lung cancer who had stable disease on radiotherapy plus ipilimumab.

This rearrangement joins TRBV9 to TRBJ2-2, with TRBD1 matching 9 bases. Trimming cost V 4 bases and J 0 bases; bases outside gene matches: 1. Germline V gene data show CDR1 as SGDLS and CDR2 as YYNGEE. CDR3 length: 15 residues. The CDR3 DNA sequence: TGTGCCAGCAGCCGGGACAGGGCGAACACCGGGGAGCTGTTTTTT. Protein: CASSRDRANTGELFF.

The chain uses TRBV6-6 and TRBJ1-2, with a weak D call TRBD1 (5 bases). Germline V CDR1 and CDR2: MNHNY, SVGAGI (reference sequence). This CDR3 comprises 14 residues. Trimming pared 7 bases from V and 6 bases from J, leaving 18 bases between. The CDR3 sequence: CASTLGGSVNGYTF. DNA of the CDR3: TGTGCCAGCACCCTGGGGGGGTCCGTGAATGGCTACACCTTC.

The chain employs TRBV11-2 and TRBJ1-1; D unresolved. CDR3 length equals 15 residues. Trimming left V 4 bases short and J 2 bases short, with 14 bases between. Germline-derived CDR1 and CDR2 are SGHAT and FQNNGV. The CDR3 sequence: CASSSLGLPNTEAFF. The DNA of the CDR3 is TGTGCCAGCAGCTCCCTCGGCTTGCCCAACACTGAAGCTTTCTTT.

CDR3 sequence (DNA): TGCAGCGCCGGACAGGTTGGCACTGAAGCTTTCTTT. It translates to CSAGQVGTEAFF. The chain combines TRBV29-1 with TRBJ1-1; 7 bases are shared with TRBD1. CDR1 and CDR2 (germline): SQVTM, ANQGSEA. The CDR3 is made up of 12 amino acids. J was trimmed by 4 bases and V by 7 bases; bases with no gene match: 6.

The genes are TRBV7-2 and TRBJ2-1; D ambiguous. The CDR3 has 15 residues. V dropped 2 bases and J dropped 3 bases, with 11 bases sitting between them. The germline V gene has CDR1 SGHTA and CDR2 FQGNSA. The CDR3 reads CASSLLETRYNEQFF. The CDR3 DNA reads TGTGCCAGCAGCTTACTCGAGACCCGCTACAATGAGCAGTTCTTC.

This chain links TRBV9 with TRBJ2-1, with a weak D call TRBD2 (6 bases). V was shortened by 2 bases and J by 0 bases, with 9 bases between the two germline ends. The CDR3 consists of 15 residues. Germline V gene lookup returns CDR1 SGDLS and CDR2 YYNGEE. The CDR3 region is CASSVSGTSYNEQFF. The CDR3 bases are TGTGCCAGCAGCGTTAGCGGTACCTCCTACAATGAGCAGTTCTTC.

V and J are TRBV4-1 and TRBJ1-2, with D uncertain. Per the germline V gene, CDR1 is MGHRA and CDR2 is YSYEKL. This CDR3 is 14 amino acids long. Trimming took off 0 bases at V and 7 bases at J, with 12 bases between the two ends. The CDR3 DNA reads as TGCGCCAGCAGCCAAGATCCGGCGGGCCGTGGCTACACCTTC. Its translation: CASSQDPAGRGYTF.

The count of this clone is one. This chain links TRBV18 with TRBJ2-3; 10 bases fit TRBD2. From germline, CDR1 is KGHSH and CDR2 LQKENI. Trimming cost V 3 bases and J 0 bases; bases outside gene matches: 6. The CDR3 runs 17 residues. CDR3 loop: CASSPSAGGRSTDTQYF. Here the CDR3 DNA reads TGTGCCAGCTCACCTTCAGCGGGGGGGCGAAGCACAGATACGCAGTATTTT.

The chain couples TRBV9 to TRBJ2-3; 7 bases are shared with TRBD1. Losses at the gene ends were 1 base for V and 0 bases for J; bases not matched to a gene: 5. The germline CDR1 and CDR2 sequences are SGDLS and YYNGEE. This CDR3 is 16 amino acids long. The CDR3 is CASSVSPTGSTDTQYF. The CDR3 nucleotides read TGTGCCAGCAGCGTATCCCCGACAGGGAGCACAGATACGCAGTATTTT. Combining the CDR3 with reference TRBV9 and TRBJ2-3 gives the whole variable domain DSGVTQTPKHLITATGQRVTLRCSPRSGDLSVYWYQQSLDQGLQFLIQYYNGEERAKGNILERFSAQQFPDLHSELNLSSLELGDSALYFCASSVSPTGSTDTQYFGPGTRLTVL.

This chain joins TRBV7-9 and TRBJ2-1; 8 bases align to TRBD2. Germline V gives CDR1 SEHNR, CDR2 FQNEAQ (reference sequence). The CDR3 contains 16 residues. The junction had 11 bases not matched to a gene; V was cut back by 5 bases and J by 5 bases. The CDR3 sequence: CASSLFGGVLHNEQFF. The CDR3 nucleotides are TGTGCCAGCAGCCTCTTCGGGGGGGTCTTACACAATGAGCAGTTCTTC.

V is TRBV27 and J is TRBJ2-2; 7 nucleotides agree with TRBD2. V lost 6 bases, J lost 0 bases, and 4 bases stayed unmatched. The CDR3 runs to 15 residues. Germline loops: CDR1 MNHEY, CDR2 SMNVEV (reference sequence). CDR3 coding DNA: TGTGCCAGCAGAACGGGACTATCGAACACCGGGGAGCTGTTTTTT. Protein product: CASRTGLSNTGELFF.